This TCR beta chain was captured in a study of OX40 agonist ivuxolimab in advanced cancers. Overall study context: Age averaged about 60 years (range roughly 23 to 79), and about 86% were male.

At cycle 4 day 1, cycle 7 day 1, and baseline, blood was sampled. Notes on the study in general: Normalized expansion of T-cell clones was also low for some nonresponders.

V dropped 2 bases and J dropped 6 bases, with 5 bases sitting between them. The CDR3 has 11 amino acids. CDR1 is SGHAT and CDR2 is FQNNGV in the germline V gene. In the case of this clone: The antigen is undetermined.

The assay was immunoSEQ multiplex PCR, and TCRdb's table has in-frame clones only and misses some. Of 25,000 to 35,000 clones in the sample, roughly 87% were seen once. This material consisted of CD4+ or CD8+ T cells sorted from blood, taken in a trial of the OX40 agonist ivuxolimab. This chain joins TRBV11-2 and TRBJ2-7; D uncertain. This clonotype originated in an adult with an advanced solid tumor such as melanoma, head and neck, liver or kidney cancer. The CDR3 region is CASSLSPEQYF. CDR3 sequence (DNA): TGTGCCAGCAGCTTATCTCCCGAGCAGTACTTC. Full variable domain (outside the CDR3, taken from reference TRBV11-2 and TRBJ2-7): EAGVAQSPRYKIIEKRQSVAFWCNPISGHATLYWYQQILGQGPKLLIQFQNNGVVDDSQLPKDRFSAERLKGVDSTLKIQPAKLEDSAVYLCASSLSPEQYFGPGTRLTVT.